A selection of T cell receptor beta chains follows, all from one sample in a study of T cell clonotyping in hematopoietic cell transplantation. Some clones are missing from TCRdb's copy, which holds only in-frame ones; the method was immunoSEQ multiplex PCR. The table shows roughly 13,000 clones, with around 97% occurring only once. The sample in question was peripheral blood mononuclear cells, obtained 30 days after allogeneic stem cell transplant. The receptors derive from a female patient in her 50s who had an allogeneic stem cell transplant from an unrelated donor, so T cells may come from the graft donor. Some clones in this sample may be carry-over from other donors' samples. CDR3s include the opening cysteine and the closing phenylalanine or tryptophan. The order of the fields is J gene, V gene, clone size, D gene, CDR3 DNA, CDR3 protein. D genes are given only for firm matches. A row's size may be missing; if present it is once, few, many or a size class.

TRBJ2-7	TRBV25-1	-	-	TGTGCCAGCAGTGAGGTAAAGGGTAGATACGAGCAGTACTTC	CASSEVKGRYEQYF
TRBJ1-4	TRBV19	-	-	TGTGCCAGTAGGCCTGTCGGGGCTAATGAAAAACTGTTTTTT	CASRPVGANEKLFF
TRBJ2-1	TRBV2	once	TRBD2	TGTGCCAGCAGGACTAGCGGGGGTAATGAGCAGTTCTTC	CASRTSGGNEQFF
TRBJ2-7	TRBV30	-	-	TGTGCCTGGAGTGGGAGAACAGGGAACGCCTACGAGCAGTACTTC	CAWSGRTGNAYEQYF
TRBJ2-7	TRBV10-3	-	TRBD1	TGTGCCACGTGTCCGGGACAGGGGGCATGGGAGCAGTACTTC	CATCPGQGAWEQYF
TRBJ2-7	TRBV6-6	-	-	TGTGCCAGCAGTCGGCCAGCCAGGGAGGAAACCTACGAGCAGTACTTC	CASSRPAREETYEQYF
TRBJ2-3	TRBV12-5	-	TRBD2	TGTGCTAGTGGCCGGACTAGCGGGGGGTCTTCAGATACGCAGTATTTT	CASGRTSGGSSDTQYF
TRBJ2-1	TRBV15	-	TRBD1	TGTGCCACCGCACCGGGACAGTTCCGAGGGAGCTCCTACAATGAGCAGTTCTTC	CATAPGQFRGSSYNEQFF
TRBJ2-7	TRBV5-6	once	TRBD1	TGTGCCAGCAGCTGGACAGGGCTTCCCTACGAGCAGTACTTC	CASSWTGLPYEQYF
TRBJ2-2	TRBV6-4	-	-	TGTGCCAGCAGTGAGTCCTCCGGAGGGTCCGGGGAGCTGTTTTTT	CASSESSGGSGELFF
TRBJ1-1	TRBV25-1	-	-	TGTGCCAGCACCCCCGATCTTGGGGCCTCTGAAGCTTTCTTT	CASTPDLGASEAFF
TRBJ1-5	TRBV19	-	TRBD1	TGTGCCAGTAAGCAGGGGGCTTTTAGCAATCAGCCCCAGCATTTT	CASKQGAFSNQPQHF
TRBJ1-1	TRBV7-3	-	-	TGTGCCAGCAGCTTAACGTCGGGGGCTGCTGAAGCTTTCTTT	CASSLTSGAAEAFF
TRBJ1-1	TRBV4-2	-	-	TGTGCCAGCAGCCAAGTTGCCCGGACGAACACTGAAGCTTTCTTT	CASSQVARTNTEAFF
TRBJ2-3	TRBV4-2	-	-	TGTGCCAGCAGCCAAGAGACAGATAGCACAGATACGCAGTATTTT	CASSQETDSTDTQYF
TRBJ1-1	TRBV6-1	once	-	TGTGCCAGCCTCTCGGCAGGTGGAGGCACTGAAGCTTTCTTT	CASLSAGGGTEAFF
TRBJ2-7	TRBV6-1	-	-	TGTGCCATCGGCCGGACAGCTACCTACGAGCAGTACTTC	CAIGRTATYEQYF
TRBJ1-1	TRBV11-2	-	TRBD1	TGTGCCAGCAGCACCCCTCCCGCCAGGGGGCACACTGAAGCTTTCTTT	CASSTPPARGHTEAFF
TRBJ1-1	TRBV6-5	-	TRBD1	TGTGCCAGCAGGAAACAGGGGTCCACTGAAGCTTTCTTT	CASRKQGSTEAFF
TRBJ2-1	TRBV11-2	once	-	TGTGCCAGCAGCTTCAGGGGGAGCGGGTCCTACAATGAGCAGTTCTTC	CASSFRGSGSYNEQFF
TRBJ1-4	TRBV4-1	-	-	TGCGCCAGCAGCCAAGATCCCGTCACGGTGGTAACTAATGAAAAACTGTTTTTT	CASSQDPVTVVTNEKLFF
TRBJ1-5	TRBV6-5	-	-	TGTGCCAGCGGACGGACCCCGGATCAGCCCCAGCATTTT	CASGRTPDQPQHF
TRBJ2-5	TRBV6-6	-	-	TGTGCCAGCAGTTCAACAGGGCCAGAGACCCAGTACTTC	CASSSTGPETQYF